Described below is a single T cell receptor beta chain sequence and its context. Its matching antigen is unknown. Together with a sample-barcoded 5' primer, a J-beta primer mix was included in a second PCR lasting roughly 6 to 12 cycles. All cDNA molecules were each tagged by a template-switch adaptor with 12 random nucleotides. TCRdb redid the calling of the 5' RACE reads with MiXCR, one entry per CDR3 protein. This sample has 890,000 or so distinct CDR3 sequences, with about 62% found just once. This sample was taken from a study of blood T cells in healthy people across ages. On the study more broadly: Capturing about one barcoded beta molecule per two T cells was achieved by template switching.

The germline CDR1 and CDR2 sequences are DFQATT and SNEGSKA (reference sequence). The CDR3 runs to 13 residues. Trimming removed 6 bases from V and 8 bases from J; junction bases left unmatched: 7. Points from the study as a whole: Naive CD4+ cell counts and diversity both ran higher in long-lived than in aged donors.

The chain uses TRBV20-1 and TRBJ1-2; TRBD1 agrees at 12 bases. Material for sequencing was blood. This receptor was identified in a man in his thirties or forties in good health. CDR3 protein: CSAQGQGARGYTF. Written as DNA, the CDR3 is TGCAGTGCCCAGGGACAGGGGGCGCGAGGCTACACCTTC.